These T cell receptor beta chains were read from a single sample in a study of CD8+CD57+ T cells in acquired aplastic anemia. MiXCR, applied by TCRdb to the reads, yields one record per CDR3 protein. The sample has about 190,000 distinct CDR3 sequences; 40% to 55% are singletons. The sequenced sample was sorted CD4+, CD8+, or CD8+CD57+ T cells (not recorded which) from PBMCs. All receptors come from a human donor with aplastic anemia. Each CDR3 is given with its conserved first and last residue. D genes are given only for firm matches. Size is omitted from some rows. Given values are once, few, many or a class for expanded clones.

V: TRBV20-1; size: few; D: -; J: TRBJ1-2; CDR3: CSHYGYTF; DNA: TGCAGTCACTATGGCTACACCTTC
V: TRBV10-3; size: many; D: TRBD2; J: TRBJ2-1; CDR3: CAISGLGNNEQFF; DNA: TGTGCCATCAGCGGACTAGGAAACAATGAGCAGTTCTTC
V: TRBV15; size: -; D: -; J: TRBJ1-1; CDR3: CATSRDPGWVAFF; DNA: TGTGCCACCAGCCGAGATCCGGGCTGGGTCGCTTTCTTT
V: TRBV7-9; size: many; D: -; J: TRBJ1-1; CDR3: CASSLGAYTEAFF; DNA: TGTGCCAGCAGCTTAGGGGCCTACACTGAAGCTTTCTTT
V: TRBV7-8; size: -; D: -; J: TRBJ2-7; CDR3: CASSLMGTTYEQYF; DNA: TGTGCCAGCAGCTTAATGGGCACTACCTACGAGCAGTACTTC
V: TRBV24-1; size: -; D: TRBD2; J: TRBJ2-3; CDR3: CATSDLLAGPDTQYF; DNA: TGTGCCACCAGTGACCTACTAGCGGGACCAGATACGCAGTATTTT
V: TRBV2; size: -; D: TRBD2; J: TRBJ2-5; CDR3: CASTPPGGQETQYF; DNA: TGTGCCAGCACCCCCCCGGGGGGCCAAGAGACCCAGTACTTC
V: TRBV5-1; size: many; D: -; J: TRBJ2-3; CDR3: CASSQQGGGTDTQYF; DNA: TGCGCCAGCAGCCAACAGGGTGGGGGCACAGATACGCAGTATTTT
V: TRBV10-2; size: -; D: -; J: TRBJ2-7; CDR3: CASSESSRGPYEQYF; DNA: TGCGCCAGCAGTGAGTCGAGTAGGGGTCCCTACGAGCAGTACTTC
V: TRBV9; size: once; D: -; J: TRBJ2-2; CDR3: CASSVTGELTGELFF; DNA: TGTGCCAGCAGCGTGACGGGGGAACTCACCGGGGAGCTGTTTTTT
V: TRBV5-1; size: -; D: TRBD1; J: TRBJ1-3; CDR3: CASSPTGQFGNTIYF; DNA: TGCGCCAGCAGCCCCACGGGACAGTTTGGAAACACCATATATTTT
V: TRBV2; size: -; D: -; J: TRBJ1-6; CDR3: CASSEFPWGSSPLHF; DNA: TGTGCCAGCAGTGAATTCCCTTGGGGGTCATCACCCCTCCACTTT
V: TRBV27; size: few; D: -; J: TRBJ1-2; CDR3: CASSSPRGKIGYTF; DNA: TGTGCCAGCAGTTCCCCAAGGGGCAAGATTGGCTACACCTTC
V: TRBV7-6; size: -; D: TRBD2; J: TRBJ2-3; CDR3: CASSPLAVVSDTQYF; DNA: TGTGCCAGCAGCCCTCTAGCGGTGGTATCAGATACGCAGTATTTT
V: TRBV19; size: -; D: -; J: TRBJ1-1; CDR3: CASRPGGTEAFF; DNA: TGTGCCAGTAGGCCAGGTGGCACTGAAGCTTTCTTT
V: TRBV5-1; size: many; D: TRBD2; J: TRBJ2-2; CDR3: CASSLAGFDGELFF; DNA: TGCGCCAGCAGCTTAGCGGGATTTGACGGGGAGCTGTTTTTT
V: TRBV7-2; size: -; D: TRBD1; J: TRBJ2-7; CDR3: CASSPTGAGEQYF; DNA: TGTGCCAGCAGCCCGACAGGGGCAGGCGAGCAGTACTTC
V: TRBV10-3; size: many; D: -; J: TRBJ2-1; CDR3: CAISGPEKRASSYNEQFF; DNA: TGTGCCATCAGTGGCCCCGAGAAAAGGGCCAGCTCCTACAATGAGCAGTTCTTC
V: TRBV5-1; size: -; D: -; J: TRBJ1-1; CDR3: CASSLGQQMNTEAFF; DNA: TGCGCCAGCAGCTTGGGACAGCAAATGAACACTGAAGCTTTCTTT
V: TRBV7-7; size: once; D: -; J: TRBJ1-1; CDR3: CASSLGDNVEAFF; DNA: TGTGCCAGCAGCTTAGGGGACAATGTTGAAGCTTTCTTT